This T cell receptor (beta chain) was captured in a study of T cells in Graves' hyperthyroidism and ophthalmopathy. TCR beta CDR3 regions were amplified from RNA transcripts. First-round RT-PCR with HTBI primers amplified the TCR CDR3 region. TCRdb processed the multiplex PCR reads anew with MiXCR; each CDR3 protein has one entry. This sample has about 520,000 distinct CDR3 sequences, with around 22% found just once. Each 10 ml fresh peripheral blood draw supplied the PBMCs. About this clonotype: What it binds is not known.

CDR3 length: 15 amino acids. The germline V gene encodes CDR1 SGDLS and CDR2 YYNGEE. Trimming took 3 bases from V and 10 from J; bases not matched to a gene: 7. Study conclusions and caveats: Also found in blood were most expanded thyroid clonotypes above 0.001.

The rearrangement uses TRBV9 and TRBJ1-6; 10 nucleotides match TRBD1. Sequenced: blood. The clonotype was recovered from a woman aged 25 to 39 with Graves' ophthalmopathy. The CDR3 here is CASSARQGARSPLHF. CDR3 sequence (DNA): TGTGCCAGCAGCGCGAGACAGGGGGCGCGATCACCCCTCCACTTT.